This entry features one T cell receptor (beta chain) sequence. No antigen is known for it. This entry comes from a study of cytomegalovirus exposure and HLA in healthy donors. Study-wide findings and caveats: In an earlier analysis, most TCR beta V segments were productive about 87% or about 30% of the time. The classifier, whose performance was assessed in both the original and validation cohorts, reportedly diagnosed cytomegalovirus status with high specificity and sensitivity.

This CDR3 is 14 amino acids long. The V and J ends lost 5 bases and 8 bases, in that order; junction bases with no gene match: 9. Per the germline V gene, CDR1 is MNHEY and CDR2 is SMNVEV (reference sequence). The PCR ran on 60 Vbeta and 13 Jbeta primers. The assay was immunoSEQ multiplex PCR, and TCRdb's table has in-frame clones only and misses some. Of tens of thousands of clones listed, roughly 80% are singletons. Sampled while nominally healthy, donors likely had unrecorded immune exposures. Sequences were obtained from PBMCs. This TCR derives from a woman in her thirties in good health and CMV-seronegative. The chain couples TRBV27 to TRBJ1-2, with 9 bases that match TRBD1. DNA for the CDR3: TGTGCCAGCAGTCTCATAGGGACAGGGCGAGGCTACACCTTC. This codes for CASSLIGTGRGYTF.